This T cell receptor beta chain came from a study of shared clonotypes between healthy human individuals. Study-wide findings and caveats: Of the naive CD4 clonotypes, roughly 5.2% were shared across four donors. A generally larger estimated richness was seen in naive subsets than in memory subsets. With few donors, the genetic and exposure-history diversity represented was limited. The authors sampled blood alone, and tissue repertoires likely differ.

Worth noting for this clone: Its specificity is not known.

The CDR3 has 16 residues. Losses at the gene ends were 0 bases for V and 7 bases for J; bases not matched to a gene: 8. Germline CDR1 KGHSH, CDR2 LQKENI. The assay was immunoSEQ multiplex PCR, and TCRdb's table has in-frame clones only and misses some. Of approximately 2.4 million clones in the sample, approximately 96% are singletons; the top ten hold more than 0.1%. The sequence derives from a man between 18 and 35 years old in good health. This sequence joins TRBV18 and TRBJ2-7; 11 bases align to TRBD1. Sequenced: naive CD4+ T cells sorted from blood. Subset given: CD45RA+ positively selected. The CDR3 region is CASSPPPGQGAGEQYF. Written as DNA, the CDR3 is TGTGCCAGCTCACCACCGCCCGGACAGGGGGCCGGGGAGCAGTACTTC.